This TCR beta chain was recovered during a study of T cells after yellow fever vaccination. TCRdb used MiXCR to reprocess the 5' RACE reads, holding one entry per CDR3 protein. The repertoire holds some 350,000 distinct CDR3 sequences, with about 8.7% as singletons. The sample holds a few counts of this clonotype. What it binds is unknown. Whole-study results and caveats: Booster sampling recovered most clones from primary vaccination (96% CD4, around 88% CD8).

Trimming took off 10 bases at V and 6 bases at J, with 16 bases between the two ends. CDR3 size: 12 residues. Germline CDR1 LGHNA, CDR2 YSLEER. The material was PBMCs, obtained on the day of the first yellow fever vaccination. This chain connects TRBV4-3 to TRBJ2-7, with D tentatively TRBD1 or TRBD2 (5 bases each). The sequence derives from a man aged 18 to 29 who received the YFV17D yellow fever vaccine. CDR3 nucleotide sequence: TGCGCCACCCCCCGGGACGCTCGCGAGCAGTACTTC. Encoded protein: CATPRDAREQYF.